The 13 T cell receptor beta chains presented below share a single source sample, sequenced in a study of CD8+ T cells in alopecia areata. Extraction of RNA preceded its reverse transcription into cDNA, which served as the sequencing template. Assay: immunoSEQ multiplex PCR; the TCRdb copy retains only in-frame clones and omits some. The sample yields 200,000 to 250,000 clones, more than 45% seen once. The treatment here: oral pan-JAK inhibitor, 5-10 mg twice daily. The sample was CD4+ T cells sorted from blood, taken at week 4, from a patient treated with tofacitinib. These receptors all come from a human donor with alopecia areata.

This chain joins TRBV13 and TRBJ2-6; 8 positions match TRBD1. The CDR3 has 19 amino acids. The V and J ends lost 5 bases and 1 base, in that order; junction bases with no gene match: 13. Germline V gene sequence: CDR1 PRHDT, CDR2 FYEKMQ (reference sequence). Here the CDR3 reads CASSHRTTGDYSGANVLTF. Here the CDR3 DNA reads TGTGCCAGCAGCCACCGTACGACAGGGGATTATTCTGGGGCCAACGTCCTGACTTTC.

In its sample, this clone was seen a few times. This chain connects TRBV29-1 to TRBJ2-7; the match to TRBD1 covers 7 bases. Germline CDR1 SQVTM, CDR2 ANQGSEA. This CDR3 contains 12 residues. With V trimmed by 6 bases and J by 4 bases, 6 bases remained unmatched. CDR3 sequence: CSVERTGYEQYF. DNA of the CDR3: TGCAGCGTCGAAAGGACAGGATACGAGCAGTACTTC.

This chain uses TRBV9 with TRBJ2-7; D not resolved. The germline V and J ends were trimmed by 2 bases and 3 bases, with 15 bases remaining between them. The CDR3 runs to 15 residues. Germline V gene sequence: CDR1 SGDLS, CDR2 YYNGEE. The CDR3 here is CASSVRQADLYEQYF. The CDR3 region has the DNA TGTGCCAGCAGCGTTCGGCAGGCTGATCTCTACGAGCAGTACTTC.

The rearrangement links TRBV7-4 to TRBJ2-7; a possible D gene is TRBD2 (5 bases). Trimming took off 2 bases at V and 7 bases at J, with 6 bases between the two ends. Germline V gene lookup returns CDR1 SGHVT and CDR2 SQSDAQ. The CDR3 loop spans 11 amino acids. The CDR3 bases are TGTGCCAGCAGCTTACGCGGGGAGCAGTACTTC. Translated, it gives CASSLRGEQYF.

The chain recombines TRBV15 with TRBJ2-3, with D maybe TRBD1 (5 bases). Germline-derived CDR1 and CDR2 are LNHNV and YYDKDF (reference sequence). Between the trimmed V and J ends, which lost 0 bases and 7 bases, there was a span of 14 bases. The CDR3 extends over 15 amino acids. CDR3 DNA sequence: TGTGCCACCAGCAGAGAAGGCAGGGTTCAAAATACGCAGTATTTT. It encodes CATSREGRVQNTQYF.

The genes are TRBV9 and TRBJ2-3, with 7 bases fitting TRBD2. The CDR3 runs 16 residues. CDR1 and CDR2 (germline): SGDLS, YYNGEE. The V and J ends lost 0 bases and 2 bases, in that order; junction bases with no gene match: 6. CDR3 coding DNA: TGTGCCAGCAGCGTAGCGGGGGGTCTTCACACAGATACGCAGTATTTT. Translated, it gives CASSVAGGLHTDTQYF.

J is TRBJ2-3 and V is TRBV7-9; 7 bases are shared with TRBD1. This CDR3 region has 18 residues. Germline V lookup: CDR1 SEHNR, CDR2 FQNEAQ (reference sequence). Trimming at V came to 3 bases and at J to 0 bases, leaving 12 bases not matched to a gene. CDR3 in amino acids: CASSLKTGALLSTDTQYF. For the CDR3, the DNA is TGTGCCAGCAGCTTGAAAACAGGGGCCCTACTTAGCACAGATACGCAGTATTTT.

This clone was found a few times. This chain joins TRBV29-1 and TRBJ2-3; the D gene could be TRBD1 or TRBD2 (5 bases each). Germline-derived CDR1 and CDR2 are SQVTM and ANQGSEA. The CDR3 loop spans 13 amino acids. V lost 6 bases and J 5 bases, leaving 15 bases between the germline ends. The CDR3 DNA sequence: TGCAGCGTGGAGGCCTTGGGGGTAGATACGCAGTATTTT. Translation gives CSVEALGVDTQYF.

This clone has only a few counts. This rearrangement joins TRBV29-1 to TRBJ1-1; possibly TRBD1 for D (5 bases). CDR3 length: 13 residues. Germline lookup yields CDR1 SQVTM and CDR2 ANQGSEA. V dropped 4 bases and J dropped 4 bases, with 13 bases sitting between them. CDR3 protein: CSVASGVGTEAFF. For the CDR3, the DNA is TGCAGCGTTGCTTCGGGGGTGGGCACTGAAGCTTTCTTT. Filled out from reference TRBV29-1 and TRBJ1-1, the complete variable domain reads SAVISQKPSRDICQRGTSLTIQCQVDSQVTMMFWYRQQPGQSLTLIATANQGSEATYESGFVIDKFPISRPNLTFSTLTVSNMSPEDSSIYLCSVASGVGTEAFFGQGTRLTVV.

The sample holds one count of this clone. The genes are TRBV29-1 and TRBJ1-2; D perhaps matches TRBD1 (5 bases). The CDR3 has 15 amino acids. CDR1 SQVTM and CDR2 ANQGSEA come from the germline V gene. V was cut by 0 bases and J by 6 bases, with 17 bases left in between. CDR3 nucleotide sequence: TGCAGCGTTGAAGATCGGGGCAGGGAAGAGGATGGCTACACCTTC. This translates into CSVEDRGREEDGYTF.

The V call is TRBV5-6, the J call TRBJ2-1, with 7 bases fitting TRBD2. This CDR3 spans 12 amino acids. Germline CDR1 reads SGHDT; CDR2 reads YYEEEE. The ends lost 4 bases at V and 7 bases at J; junction bases unmatched: 2. CDR3 in amino acids: CASSREGNEQFF. CDR3 nucleotide sequence: TGTGCCAGCAGCAGGGAGGGGAATGAGCAGTTCTTC.

This chain joins TRBV2 and TRBJ1-5; 7 bases line up with TRBD1. In germline, CDR1 is SNHLY, CDR2 FYNNEI. The CDR3 contains 16 residues. The ends lost 4 bases at V and 0 bases at J; junction bases unmatched: 6. The CDR3 DNA reads as TGTGCCAGCAGTGGAGGGGGCGGTACTAGCAATCAGCCCCAGCATTTT. Amino acids: CASSGGGGTSNQPQHF.

The chain couples TRBV30 to TRBJ1-5; 7 bases agree with TRBD1. V lost 3 bases to trimming and J lost 1 base; unmatched junction nucleotides: 6. CDR3 size: 15 residues. CDR1 GTSNPN and CDR2 SVGIG come from the germline V gene (reference sequence). This CDR3 is CAWSRGQVSNQPQHF. The CDR3 DNA reads as TGTGCCTGGAGCCGAGGACAGGTCAGCAATCAGCCCCAGCATTTT.